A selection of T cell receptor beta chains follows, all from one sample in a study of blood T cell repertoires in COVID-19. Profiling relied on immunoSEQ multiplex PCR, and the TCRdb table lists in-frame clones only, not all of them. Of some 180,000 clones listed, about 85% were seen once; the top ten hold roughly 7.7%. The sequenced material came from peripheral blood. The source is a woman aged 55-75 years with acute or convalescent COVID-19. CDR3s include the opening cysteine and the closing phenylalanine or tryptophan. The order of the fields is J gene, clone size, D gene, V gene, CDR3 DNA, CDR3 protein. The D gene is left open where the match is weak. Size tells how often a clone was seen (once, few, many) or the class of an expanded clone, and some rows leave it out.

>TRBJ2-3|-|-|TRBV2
TGTGCCAGCGGCAGGGCCCGAGGAGATACGCAGTATTTT
CASGRARGDTQYF
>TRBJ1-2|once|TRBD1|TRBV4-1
TGCGCCAGCAGCCGCAGCGGGGGACAGAACTATGGCTACACCTTC
CASSRSGGQNYGYTF
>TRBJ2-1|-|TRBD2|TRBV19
TGTGCCACCCGACTAGCGGGCTACCCTTACAATGAGCAGTTCTTC
CATRLAGYPYNEQFF
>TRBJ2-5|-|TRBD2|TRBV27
TGTGCCAGCAGTTCGGGGGGTGAGACCCAGTACTTC
CASSSGGETQYF
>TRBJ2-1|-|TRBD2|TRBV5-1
TGCGCCAGCAGCTTGCCCGGGACTAGCACCAATGAGCAGTTCTTC
CASSLPGTSTNEQFF
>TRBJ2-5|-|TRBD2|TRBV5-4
TGTGCCAGCAGCTCGGCGACTAGCGGGAACCAAGAGACCCAGTACTTC
CASSSATSGNQETQYF
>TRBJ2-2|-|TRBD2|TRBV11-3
TGTGCCAGCAGCCCAGGGACTAGCGAGCAAGTGCTTACCGGGGAGCTGTTTTTT
CASSPGTSEQVLTGELFF
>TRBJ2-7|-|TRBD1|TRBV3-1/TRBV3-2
TGTGCCAGCAGCCAAGCTCGGACAGGGGGCGGCGACGAGCAGTACTTC
CASSQARTGGGDEQYF
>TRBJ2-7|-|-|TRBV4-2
TGTGCCAGCAGCCAAGATAAATACAATTTCGGGGGAAGGTACGAGCAGTACTTC
CASSQDKYNFGGRYEQYF
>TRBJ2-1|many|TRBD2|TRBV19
TGTGCCAGTAGTTTTGATGCGGCTAGCGGAGCATACAATGAGCAGTTCTTC
CASSFDAASGAYNEQFF